These 21 T cell receptor beta chains were sequenced from one sample in a study of T cells after yellow fever vaccination. In TCRdb, the 5' RACE reads were re-called with MiXCR into one record per CDR3 protein. The table has hundreds of thousands of distinct CDR3 sequences, approximately 13% seen once; the top ten hold about 14%. Sample: PBMCs, taken on the day of the yellow fever booster vaccination. These receptors came from a young man who received the YFV17D yellow fever vaccine.

The chain couples TRBV20-1 to TRBJ2-7; 10 bases match TRBD1. The germline V gene encodes CDR1 DFQATT and CDR2 SNEGSKA (reference sequence). The length of the CDR3 is 11 residues. Germline trimming cut 6 bases from V and 11 bases from J; bases unmatched to any gene: 7. CDR3 in DNA: TGCAGTGCGAGTCCCGGGACAGGGGAGTACTTC. Its protein is CSASPGTGEYF.

This clonotype came up many times. The V gene is TRBV29-1, the J gene TRBJ2-2; 8 bases are a match to TRBD1. The germline gives CDR1 SQVTM, CDR2 ANQGSEA. V lost 0 bases and J lost 2; bases outside the gene matches: 5. The CDR3 extends over 16 amino acids. As DNA, the CDR3 is TGCAGCGTTGAAGATCTCAGGGGGCTTAACACCGGGGAGCTGTTTTTT. It is translated as CSVEDLRGLNTGELFF.

This clonotype was seen a few times. V usage is TRBV4-3 and J usage is TRBJ2-7; 11 bases map to TRBD2. The trim removed 0 bases at V and 7 bases at J, leaving 11 bases unmatched. The CDR3 runs 17 residues. Germline values: CDR1 LGHNA, CDR2 YSLEER. The CDR3 DNA sequence: TGCGCCAGCAGCCAAGACCCCGGACTAGCGGGCCTCCCGGAGCAGTACTTC. This encodes CASSQDPGLAGLPEQYF.

This chain links TRBV11-2 with TRBJ2-7, with 8 bases aligning to TRBD2. In germline, CDR1 is SGHAT, CDR2 FQNNGV. CDR3 length: 19 residues. After removal of 1 base from V and 0 bases from J, the junction contained 14 bases not matched to a gene. CDR3 in DNA: TGTGCCAGCAGCTTAGTAGCGGGATGGACTTATAAGAGCTCCTACGAGCAGTACTTC. It encodes CASSLVAGWTYKSSYEQYF.

The CDR3 nucleotides are TGTGCCAGCAGCCAGAGGGTCCCAAGCTCTGGAAACACCATATATTTT. It encodes CASSQRVPSSGNTIYF. This chain connects TRBV14 to TRBJ1-3; D gene uncertain. V was shortened by 3 bases and J by 0 bases, with 12 bases between the two germline ends. The CDR3 has 16 residues. Germline loops: CDR1 SGHDN, CDR2 FVKESK. Full variable domain (outside the CDR3, taken from reference TRBV14 and TRBJ1-3): EAGVTQFPSHSVIEKGQTVTLRCDPISGHDNLYWYRRVMGKEIKFLLHFVKESKQDESGMPNNRFLAERTGGTYSTLKVQPAELEDSGVYFCASSQRVPSSGNTIYFGEGSWLTVV.

This clonotype was counted only a few times. V and J are TRBV28 and TRBJ2-4; D possibly matches TRBD1 or TRBD2 (5 bases each). This CDR3 comprises 14 residues. V was pared by 3 bases and J by 4 bases, with 10 bases between. In germline, CDR1 is MDHEN, CDR2 SYDVKM. In DNA form, the CDR3 reads TGTGCCAGCAGTTTCGGGACGGCAAAAAACATTCAGTACTTC. Protein product: CASSFGTAKNIQYF. Drawing the rest from reference TRBV28 and TRBJ2-4, the complete variable domain is DVKVTQSSRYLVKRTGEKVFLECVQDMDHENMFWYRQDPGLGLRLIYFSYDVKMKEKGDIPEGYSVSREKKERFSLILESASTNQTSMYLCASSFGTAKNIQYFGAGTRLSVL.

This chain uses TRBV5-4 with TRBJ2-7, with D possibly being TRBD1 (5 bases). Germline lookup yields CDR1 SGHNT and CDR2 YYREEE (reference sequence). The CDR3 extends over 15 amino acids. Trimming removed 4 bases from V and 2 bases from J, with 16 bases in between. In DNA, the CDR3 is TGTGCCAGCAGCGTAGTGGGGCTAGGCCCCTACGAGCAGTACTTC. Amino acids: CASSVVGLGPYEQYF.

This clonotype was observed a handful of times. The chain is built from TRBV6-1 and TRBJ2-1; D gene ambiguous. The CDR3 is 15 residues long. Germline CDR1 is MNHNS and CDR2 is SASEGT. V gave up 8 bases and J gave up 8 bases, with 22 bases separating them. In DNA form, the CDR3 reads TGTGCCAGCTCTTCCCCTCTAAGGGCAACCCATGAGCAGTTCTTC. It encodes CASSSPLRATHEQFF.

This clonotype was observed a handful of times. CDR3 sequence: CASPFNGGGAFGYTF. DNA of the CDR3: TGTGCCAGCCCCTTCAACGGGGGGGGCGCGTTCGGCTACACCTTC. This chain links TRBV18 with TRBJ1-2; TRBD1 is a possible D gene (6 bases). Trimming pared 8 bases from V and 8 bases from J, leaving 24 bases between. The CDR3 loop spans 15 amino acids. From germline, CDR1 is KGHSH and CDR2 LQKENI.

The V and J genes are TRBV5-5 and TRBJ2-4; D unresolved. The CDR3 consists of 14 residues. V was clipped by 1 base and J by 4 bases, with 9 bases between them. CDR1 is SGHKS and CDR2 is YYEKEE in the germline V gene (reference sequence). The CDR3 protein is CASSLLFGKNIQYF. CDR3 coding DNA: TGTGCCAGCAGCTTGTTGTTCGGAAAAAACATTCAGTACTTC.

There are a few counts of this clonotype. V and J are TRBV28 and TRBJ1-4; D call uncertain. Germline V CDR1 and CDR2: MDHEN, SYDVKM. The CDR3 consists of 13 residues. V lost 6 bases, J lost 6 bases, and 11 bases lay in between. CDR3 loop: CASSSWMDEKLFF. CDR3 nucleotide sequence: TGTGCCAGCAGCTCGTGGATGGATGAAAAACTGTTTTTT.

V gene TRBV29-1 combines with J gene TRBJ2-2; possibly TRBD1 for D (5 bases). V was trimmed by 6 bases and J by 0 bases, leaving 11 bases between them. Germline assignment: CDR1 SQVTM and CDR2 ANQGSEA. The CDR3 is 14 amino acids. DNA of the CDR3: TGCAGCGTCAAAGACAGCGCGAACACCGGGGAGCTGTTTTTT. Protein product: CSVKDSANTGELFF.

The table lists this clonotype with a few counts. V gene TRBV4-3 combines with J gene TRBJ1-2, with 7 positions matching TRBD1. The CDR3 spans 15 residues. J was trimmed by 4 bases and V by 1 base; bases with no gene match: 6. Germline V CDR1 and CDR2: LGHNA, YSLEER. This CDR3 reads CASSQGDSGFYGYTF. The CDR3 bases are TGCGCCAGCAGCCAAGGGGACAGCGGATTCTATGGCTACACCTTC.

The V call is TRBV30, the J call TRBJ2-5; D is possibly TRBD1 (5 bases). Germline V gene sequence: CDR1 GTSNPN, CDR2 SVGIG (reference sequence). The CDR3 extends over 11 amino acids. The V and J ends lost 4 bases and 5 bases respectively, with 8 bases between them. The CDR3, as DNA: TGTGCCTGGACAGGGTCGGAGACCCAGTACTTC. It translates to CAWTGSETQYF.

Concerning this clonotype: One junction end does not reproduce the germline sequence, and a read error may be involved. J is TRBJ2-2 and V is TRBV12-3 or TRBV12-4; D remains unclear. The CDR3 spans 14 residues. The CDR3 DNA is TGTGCCAGCAGCTTAGGAGATTACACCGGGGAGCTGTTTTTT. It is translated as CASSLGDYTGELFF.

The chain recombines TRBV20-1 with TRBJ2-1, with 10 bases that match TRBD2. Germline V gene data show CDR1 as DFQATT and CDR2 as SNEGSKA (reference sequence). The V gene end was trimmed by 2 bases and the J gene end by 4 bases; junction bases not matched to a gene: 2. The length of the CDR3 is 14 residues. CDR3 sequence reads: CSARSSGGYNEQFF. The CDR3 DNA reads TGCAGTGCTAGATCTAGCGGGGGTTACAATGAGCAGTTCTTC.

This clonotype was detected only a few times. This chain uses TRBV6-2 or TRBV6-3 with TRBJ2-1; 7 bases are shared with TRBD2. The V gene's germline CDR1 is MNHEY and CDR2 SVGEGT. This CDR3 region has 14 residues. With V trimmed by 2 bases and J by 7 bases, 5 bases remained unmatched. This CDR3 reads CASSYGLGGNEQFF. For the CDR3, the DNA is TGTGCCAGCAGTTACGGTTTGGGGGGGAATGAGCAGTTCTTC.

The V and J genes are TRBV20-1 and TRBJ2-7; TRBD1 agrees at 7 bases. Unmatched junction bases numbered 10, after V lost 6 bases and J lost 2 bases. The CDR3 has 14 amino acids. Germline V CDR1 and CDR2: DFQATT, SNEGSKA (reference sequence). CDR3 sequence reads: CSARGTALTYEQYF. The CDR3 DNA sequence: TGCAGTGCAAGGGGGACAGCGTTAACCTACGAGCAGTACTTC.

There are a few counts of this clonotype. V usage is TRBV28 and J usage is TRBJ2-7, with a weak D call TRBD1 (5 bases). Deletions cut 2 bases from V and 2 bases from J, with 13 bases between. The CDR3 is 15 amino acids. Germline CDR1 reads MDHEN; CDR2 reads SYDVKM. The CDR3 sequence is CASSLSPDSPYEQYF. The CDR3 coding sequence is TGTGCCAGCAGTTTAAGCCCCGACAGTCCCTACGAGCAGTACTTC. Complete variable domain (other parts from reference TRBV28 and TRBJ2-7): DVKVTQSSRYLVKRTGEKVFLECVQDMDHENMFWYRQDPGLGLRLIYFSYDVKMKEKGDIPEGYSVSREKKERFSLILESASTNQTSMYLCASSLSPDSPYEQYFGPGTRLTVT.

There are a few counts of this clonotype. The V and J genes are TRBV28 and TRBJ1-1; D gene unclear. This CDR3 spans 13 amino acids. Germline lookup yields CDR1 MDHEN and CDR2 SYDVKM. Trimming cost V 3 bases and J 5 bases, with 10 bases left between them. CDR3 residues: CASSLPESTEAFF. CDR3 bases: TGTGCCAGCAGTTTGCCGGAGAGTACTGAAGCTTTCTTT.

The chain joins TRBV20-1 to TRBJ2-7, with D tentatively TRBD1 (6 bases). The length of the CDR3 is 15 residues. V was clipped by 0 bases and J by 5 bases, with 17 bases between them. Germline-derived CDR1 and CDR2 are DFQATT and SNEGSKA (reference sequence). The CDR3 protein is CSARDHGTKRDEQYF. CDR3 nucleotides: TGCAGTGCTAGAGATCACGGGACAAAACGAGACGAGCAGTACTTC.